Below, 22 T cell receptor beta chains from the same sample are listed, as sequenced in a study of T cell responses to AZD1222 COVID-19 vaccine. Produced via immunoSEQ multiplex PCR; TCRdb's table is partial and in-frame only. The data show some 99,000 clones, roughly 87% seen once. This sample comprised peripheral blood, obtained on day 0 of MenACWY control vaccination. The receptors were sampled from an adult in good health.

The V call is TRBV10-2, the J call TRBJ1-2; 11 bases match TRBD1. The CDR3 is made up of 15 amino acids. In germline, CDR1 is WSHSY, CDR2 SAAADI. The ends lost 6 bases at V and 2 bases at J; junction bases unmatched: 5. CDR3 DNA sequence: TGCGCCAGCAGGGAAGGACAGGGGGCAAACTATGGCTACACCTTC. This encodes CASREGQGANYGYTF.

The V and J genes are TRBV28 and TRBJ1-2; D may be TRBD1 (6 bases). The CDR3 runs to 15 residues. The V gene's germline CDR1 is MDHEN and CDR2 SYDVKM. The ends were cut back, 5 bases at V and 0 bases at J, with 13 bases in the middle. The CDR3 loop is CASSPRGTPNYGYTF. Written as DNA, the CDR3 is TGTGCCAGCAGTCCCCGGGGGACACCTAACTATGGCTACACCTTC.

The chain couples TRBV11-3 to TRBJ1-1, with D hard to call. Germline V gives CDR1 SGHNT, CDR2 YENEEA. Trimming left V 0 bases short and J 4 bases short, with 6 bases between. The CDR3 consists of 13 residues. Here the CDR3 reads CASSLDRSTEAFF. The CDR3 region has the DNA TGTGCCAGCAGCTTAGATAGGAGCACTGAAGCTTTCTTT.

The chain is built from TRBV12-2 and TRBJ1-1; TRBD1 is taken as the D call from the table, unchecked against the DNA. TRBV12-2 has pseudogene status. The CDR3 covers 15 residues. CDR3: CASRLILRGEGEAFF. The CDR3 DNA reads TGTGCAAGTCGCTTAATCCTCAGGGGTGAGGGTGAAGCTTTCTTT.

V is TRBV19 and J is TRBJ1-2, with 7 bases fitting TRBD1. V dropped 7 bases and J dropped 2; count of bases not matched to a gene: 4. CDR3 length equals 13 residues. In germline, CDR1 is LNHDA, CDR2 SQIVND (reference sequence). The DNA for the CDR3 is TGTGCCAGTACCCAGGGACAGAACTATGGCTACACCTTC. It codes for CASTQGQNYGYTF. Full variable domain (remainder filled in from reference TRBV19 and TRBJ1-2): DGGITQSPKYLFRKEGQNVTLSCEQNLNHDAMYWYRQDPGQGLRLIYYSQIVNDFQKGDIAEGYSVSREKKESFPLTVTSAQKNPTAFYLCASTQGQNYGYTFGSGTRLTVV.

The chain links TRBV14 to TRBJ2-1; TRBD2 matches at 12 bases. Trimming at V came to 0 bases and at J to 3 bases, leaving 6 bases not matched to a gene. Germline-derived CDR1 and CDR2 are SGHDN and FVKESK. The CDR3 is made up of 18 amino acids. The DNA of the CDR3 is TGTGCCAGCAGCCAAGAACCCATGACTAGCGGGAGCTACAATGAGCAGTTCTTC. This gives the protein CASSQEPMTSGSYNEQFF.

This clone was seen once. V and J are TRBV9 and TRBJ2-3; D gene uncertain. V lost 3 bases and J 1 base, leaving 3 bases between the germline ends. The CDR3 consists of 12 residues. Germline lookup yields CDR1 SGDLS and CDR2 YYNGEE. The CDR3 DNA reads as TGTGCCAGCAGCGATCGCACAGATACGCAGTATTTT. Translated: CASSDRTDTQYF.

This rearrangement joins TRBV7-9 to TRBJ1-4; D not certain. V was cut by 4 bases and J by 8 bases, with 14 bases left in between. The germline CDR1 and CDR2 sequences are SEHNR and FQNEAQ (reference sequence). The length of the CDR3 is 14 residues. CDR3 in DNA: TGTGCCAGCAGCTCGAGCGGTACGGGGGAAAAACTGTTTTTT. Its protein product is CASSSSGTGEKLFF.

V gene TRBV27 combines with J gene TRBJ2-7, with 7 bases aligning to TRBD1. CDR3 length: 14 amino acids. Germline V gene data show CDR1 as MNHEY and CDR2 as SMNVEV (reference sequence). V dropped 7 bases and J dropped 7; count of bases not matched to a gene: 13. The CDR3 DNA reads TGTGCCAGCACCTCCGGGGACAGAGTGGGGGAGCAGTACTTC. Translation: CASTSGDRVGEQYF.

The chain carries TRBV11-2 and TRBJ1-5; D is possibly TRBD1 (5 bases). The V gene's germline CDR1 is SGHAT and CDR2 FQNNGV. Trimming pared 5 bases from V and 6 bases from J, leaving 14 bases between. The CDR3 covers 14 residues. The chain's CDR3 is CASSPNGAGQPQHF. The CDR3 nucleotides are TGTGCCAGCAGCCCTAATGGGGCGGGTCAGCCCCAGCATTTT. The full variable domain, with the rest looked up from reference TRBV11-2 and TRBJ1-5, is EAGVAQSPRYKIIEKRQSVAFWCNPISGHATLYWYQQILGQGPKLLIQFQNNGVVDDSQLPKDRFSAERLKGVDSTLKIQPAKLEDSAVYLCASSPNGAGQPQHFGDGTRLSIL.

The chain joins TRBV5-1 to TRBJ1-6; TRBD1 aligns across 9 bases. J gave up 10 bases and V 0 bases, and 5 bases lay outside the gene matches. From germline, CDR1 is SGHRS and CDR2 YFSETQ. This CDR3 is 15 amino acids long. Here the CDR3 DNA reads TGCGCCAGCAGCTTGGGGACAGGGGATGGGTCACCCCTCCACTTT. It specifies CASSLGTGDGSPLHF.

This rearrangement joins TRBV7-3 to TRBJ1-1, with D perhaps TRBD1 (5 bases). Germline assignment: CDR1 SGHTA and CDR2 FQGTGA. V was trimmed by 6 bases and J by 6 bases, leaving 11 bases between them. The CDR3 totals 12 residues. For the CDR3, the DNA is TGTGCCAGCAGGGGGGGTGGCCCTGAAGCTTTCTTT. It is translated as CASRGGGPEAFF.

The CDR3 sequence is CASSQNYRGPVYF. The CDR3 DNA follows: TGTGCCAGCAGCCAAAATTACAGGGGGCCGGTGTACTTC. The V and J genes are TRBV7-3 and TRBJ2-5; 9 nucleotides align to TRBD1. The CDR3 length is 13 residues. CDR1 is SGHTA, CDR2 FQGTGA, per germline. Trimming at V came to 5 bases and at J to 13 bases, leaving 11 bases not matched to a gene.

This sequence joins TRBV7-2 and TRBJ1-5; the D is unclear. The CDR3 length is 15 residues. V was shortened by 2 bases and J by 4 bases, with 12 bases between the two germline ends. CDR1 and CDR2 (germline): SGHTA, FQGNSA. The CDR3 loop reads CASSLWAEPNQPQHF. DNA for the CDR3: TGTGCCAGCAGCTTATGGGCTGAACCAAATCAGCCCCAGCATTTT.

The chain couples TRBV18 to TRBJ2-1; possibly TRBD1 for D (5 bases). From germline, CDR1 is KGHSH and CDR2 LQKENI. The CDR3 is made up of 19 amino acids. V lost 2 bases to trimming and J lost 2 bases, with 22 bases between them. CDR3 coding DNA: TGTGCCAGCTCACCAGAGCGTGGGTCCCGGACACCTACCTACAATGAGCAGTTCTTC. This sequence encodes CASSPERGSRTPTYNEQFF.

The chain uses TRBV30 and TRBJ1-2, with D hard to call. From germline, CDR1 is GTSNPN and CDR2 SVGIG (reference sequence). There are 12 residues in the CDR3. V lost 0 bases and J 5 bases, leaving 7 bases between the germline ends. CDR3 protein: CAWSVTSYGYTF. Written as DNA, the CDR3 is TGTGCCTGGAGTGTAACAAGTTATGGCTACACCTTC.

V gene TRBV7-9 combines with J gene TRBJ1-2; D not resolved. Germline CDR1 SEHNR, CDR2 FQNEAQ (reference sequence). V lost 0 bases to trimming and J lost 13 bases, with 15 bases between them. There are 13 residues in the CDR3. CDR3: CASSLAPDRLGTF. The CDR3 DNA sequence: TGTGCCAGCAGCTTAGCGCCTGACCGTCTCGGCACCTTC.

This chain joins TRBV5-4 and TRBJ2-7; 10 bases agree with TRBD1. The CDR3 sequence is 14 residues long. V was pared by 3 bases and J by 4 bases, with 4 bases of the junction left unmatched. The germline CDR1 and CDR2 sequences are SGHNT and YYREEE (reference sequence). CDR3 protein: CASSSGDRGYEQYF. CDR3 bases: TGTGCCAGCAGCTCCGGGGACAGGGGTTACGAGCAGTACTTC.

This chain links TRBV27 with TRBJ2-7; perhaps TRBD2 as D (6 bases). The germline CDR1 and CDR2 sequences are MNHEY and SMNVEV (reference sequence). The germline V and J ends were trimmed by 3 bases and 6 bases, with 21 bases remaining between them. This CDR3 contains 16 residues. This chain's CDR3 is CASSFSPGTEGREQYF. The CDR3 DNA reads TGTGCCAGCAGTTTTTCCCCTGGGACGGAGGGTCGCGAGCAGTACTTC.

This CDR3 reads CASSLGTSAQYQETQYF. As DNA, the CDR3 is TGTGCCAGCAGCTTAGGTACTAGCGCTCAGTACCAAGAGACCCAGTACTTC. J is TRBJ2-5 and V is TRBV7-2; TRBD2 aligns across 7 bases. The CDR3 is 17 residues long. The V gene end was trimmed by 1 base and the J gene end by 0 bases; junction bases not matched to a gene: 8. Germline CDR1 SGHTA, CDR2 FQGNSA.

This CDR3 is CASSSLDRLYEQYF. The CDR3 coding sequence is TGTGCCAGCAGCTCCCTAGACAGACTTTACGAGCAGTACTTC. This chain uses TRBV5-6 with TRBJ2-7; D possibly corresponds to TRBD1 (5 bases). V was trimmed by 3 bases and J by 4 bases, leaving 14 bases between them. In germline, CDR1 is SGHDT, CDR2 YYEEEE. This CDR3 is built from 14 residues. The full variable domain, its missing parts supplied by reference TRBV5-6 and TRBJ2-7, is DAGVTQSPTHLIKTRGQQVTLRCSPKSGHDTVSWYQQALGQGPQFIFQYYEEEERQRGNFPDRFSGHQFPNYSSELNVNALLLGDSALYLCASSSLDRLYEQYFGPGTRLTVT.

The chain is built from TRBV24-1 and TRBJ2-7; 8 positions match TRBD2. Germline CDR1 and CDR2: KGHDR and SFDVKD. This CDR3 comprises 14 residues. Germline trimming cut 9 bases from V and 6 bases from J; bases unmatched to any gene: 12. The CDR3 DNA reads TGTGCCACCCAGAAAGCGGGAGAGGGTTCCGAGCAGTACTTC. It is translated as CATQKAGEGSEQYF.